Sequencing of this T cell receptor (beta chain) was carried out in a study of blood T cell repertoires in COVID-19. Authors' analysis steps: Scientists estimated how many nucleated cells there were by amplifying reference gene primers. The repertoire was sequenced with immunoSEQ multiplex PCR; TCRdb's copy has only in-frame clones and lacks some. V, J and clone size reflect that table, while D and trimming were determined from the DNA. Of 63,000 or so clones in the sample, about 82% were seen once. CDR1 LNHNV and CDR2 YYDKDF come from the germline V gene (reference sequence). V lost 4 bases and J lost 4; bases outside the gene matches: 13. This CDR3 spans 17 amino acids.

Specimen: peripheral blood. This receptor was obtained from a human donor in a cohort sampled during active COVID-19. This rearrangement joins TRBV15 to TRBJ2-5; TRBD2 aligns across 9 bases. The CDR3 is CATSTSRRGGRRETQYF. The CDR3 DNA reads TGTGCCACCAGCACTTCACGGCGGGGGGGAAGAAGAGAGACCCAGTACTTC.